Below are 23 T cell receptor beta chains sequenced from a single sample in a study of blood T cells in healthy people across ages. A second PCR, run for roughly 7 to 11 cycles, used a sample-barcoded 5' primer plus a J-beta primer mix. TCRdb called the 5' RACE reads again in MiXCR, with one record for every CDR3 protein. This sample has 800,000 to 950,000 distinct CDR3 sequences; around 29% occur once, and the top ten carry roughly 10%. Another study also made use of these data, one on T cells of mothers and their children.

Sequencing was carried out using blood. The source is a woman between 35 and 50 years old in good health.

This clonotype was seen repeatedly, ten times or more. The chain recombines TRBV4-1 with TRBJ2-7; a weak D match, TRBD1 (6 bases). The CDR3 is 16 amino acids. Trimming took 4 bases from V and 4 from J, leaving 20 bases between them. In germline, CDR1 is MGHRA, CDR2 YSYEKL. The CDR3 spells CASSPLGLTGAYEQYF. The CDR3 DNA reads as TGCGCCAGCAGCCCCTTGGGGCTGACAGGAGCATACGAGCAGTACTTC.

This clonotype was counted a few times. The genes are TRBV20-1 and TRBJ1-2; D ambiguous. There are 12 residues in the CDR3. Trimming removed 2 bases from V and 2 bases from J, with 6 bases in between. The germline gives CDR1 DFQATT, CDR2 SNEGSKA (reference sequence). CDR3 protein: CSARQLNYGYTF. The CDR3 nucleotides read TGCAGTGCTAGACAGCTGAACTATGGCTACACCTTC.

This clonotype was seen once. CDR3 loop: CASSQVAAGGYTGELFF. The CDR3, as DNA: TGTGCCAGCAGCCAAGTTGCAGCGGGGGGATACACCGGGGAGCTGTTTTTT. The genes are TRBV3-1 and TRBJ2-2, with 9 positions matching TRBD2. Germline V CDR1 and CDR2: LGHDT, YNNKEL (reference sequence). V shed 1 base and J 3 bases; nucleotides not matched to a gene: 6. CDR3 size: 17 residues.

This clonotype has just a few counts. The rearrangement joins TRBV3-1 to TRBJ2-4, with 12 bases matching TRBD2. Gene TRBJ2-7 matches the end of the DNA better, so the J call may be wrong. The CDR3 runs 16 residues. The germline V gene has CDR1 LGHDT and CDR2 YNNKEL (reference sequence). The CDR3 reads CASSPFLAGGPNEQYF. The CDR3 DNA reads as TGTGCCAGCAGCCCGTTCCTAGCGGGGGGGCCAAACGAGCAGTACTTC.

The sample holds a few counts of this clonotype. V gene TRBV20-1 combines with J gene TRBJ1-1; D is undetermined. V shed 1 base and J shed 8 bases, with 8 bases lying between them. Looked up from germline, CDR1 is DFQATT and CDR2 is SNEGSKA (reference sequence). CDR3 length equals 11 residues. CDR3 sequence reads: CSARAAPEAFF. DNA for the CDR3: TGCAGTGCTAGAGCGGCGCCGGAAGCTTTCTTT.

The chain's CDR3 is CASSHTPGGSGETQYF. The CDR3 bases are TGTGCCAGCAGCCATACACCAGGGGGGAGTGGAGAGACCCAGTACTTC. This chain joins TRBV7-2 and TRBJ2-5; a weak D match, TRBD1 (7 bases). This CDR3 is 16 amino acids long. The germline V gene encodes CDR1 SGHTA and CDR2 FQGNSA. The ends were cut back, 5 bases at V and 4 bases at J, with 20 bases in the middle.

The chain is built from TRBV7-9 and TRBJ2-7; D unclear. Deletions cut 4 bases from V and 5 bases from J, with 12 bases between. The CDR3 contains 13 residues. Germline lookup yields CDR1 SEHNR and CDR2 FQNEAQ (reference sequence). CDR3 sequence reads: CASSSTQTHEQYF. For the CDR3, the DNA is TGTGCCAGCAGCTCCACTCAGACCCACGAGCAGTACTTC.

This clonotype was seen at least ten times. The V and J genes are TRBV5-1 and TRBJ2-7, with D maybe TRBD1 (6 bases). The length of the CDR3 is 14 residues. V lost 1 base, J lost 4 bases, and 12 bases lay in between. Germline assignment: CDR1 SGHRS and CDR2 YFSETQ. Written as DNA, the CDR3 is TGCGCCAGCAGCTTGTCCCCAGGGGAGTACGAGCAGTACTTC. It is translated as CASSLSPGEYEQYF. Looking up the rest from reference TRBV5-1 and TRBJ2-7 gives the full variable domain: KAGVTQTPRYLIKTRGQQVTLSCSPISGHRSVSWYQQTPGQGLQFLFEYFSETQRNKGNFPGRFSGRQFSNSRSEMNVSTLELGDSALYLCASSLSPGEYEQYFGPGTRLTVT.

This clonotype was detected once. This rearrangement joins TRBV28 to TRBJ2-2; D is perhaps TRBD2 (5 bases). Germline values: CDR1 MDHEN, CDR2 SYDVKM. Trimming left V 8 bases short and J 5 bases short, with 9 bases between. This CDR3 contains 12 residues. The CDR3 nucleotides read TGTGCCAGCGGGGAGAGGACCGGGGAGCTGTTTTTT. Amino acid sequence: CASGERTGELFF.

This clonotype showed up just a few times. The rearrangement joins TRBV7-8 to TRBJ2-1, with D unclear. The CDR3 is 12 residues long. Per germline, CDR1 SGHVS and CDR2 FQNEAQ. Trimming cost V 2 bases and J 9 bases, with 8 bases left between them. The CDR3 spells CASSLMRSEQFF. The CDR3 nucleotides are TGTGCCAGCAGCTTAATGCGTTCTGAGCAGTTCTTC.

This clonotype was counted ten times or more. This chain links TRBV29-1 with TRBJ2-7; 7 bases align to TRBD1. The junction had 12 bases not matched to a gene; V was cut back by 6 bases and J by 7 bases. Per the germline V gene, CDR1 is SQVTM and CDR2 is ANQGSEA. The CDR3 spans 13 residues. The CDR3 sequence: CSVARNRGREQYF. The CDR3 coding sequence is TGCAGCGTCGCTCGTAACAGGGGTCGAGAGCAGTACTTC.

About this clonotype itself: A clone one base away is much larger, so this may be a read error. This chain joins TRBV12-3 or TRBV12-4 and TRBJ2-3, with 7 bases fitting TRBD2. This CDR3 region has 15 residues. The CDR3 region is CASSLLRGKGDAQYF. The CDR3 DNA reads as TGTGCCAGCAGTTTATTGCGGGGGAAGGGAGATGCGCAGTATTTT.

In its sample, this clonotype was seen many times. The chain recombines TRBV12-3 or TRBV12-4 with TRBJ1-5; no clear D gene. This CDR3 region has 13 residues. Trimming removed 7 bases from V and 6 bases from J, with 13 bases in between. The CDR3 coding sequence is TGTGCCAGCAACCTAGACCCATCTCAGCCCCAGCATTTT. It translates to CASNLDPSQPQHF.

This clonotype was seen many times. The rearrangement joins TRBV29-1 to TRBJ2-1; 8 bases are shared with TRBD2. The CDR3 is 14 residues long. With V trimmed by 7 bases and J by 6 bases, 11 bases remained unmatched. Germline loops: CDR1 SQVTM, CDR2 ANQGSEA. This CDR3 is CSAQPGLGGNEQFF. CDR3 bases: TGCAGCGCCCAACCGGGACTAGGGGGCAATGAGCAGTTCTTC.

This clonotype has a count of ten or more. The genes are TRBV7-8 and TRBJ2-7; the match to TRBD1 covers 8 bases. The CDR3 sequence is 15 residues long. The trim removed 2 bases at V and 2 bases at J, leaving 5 bases unmatched. CDR1 and CDR2 from the germline V gene are SGHVS and FQNEAQ. CDR3 loop: CASSLQGTGTYEQYF. The CDR3 DNA reads TGTGCCAGCAGCTTACAAGGGACAGGCACCTACGAGCAGTACTTC.

Notes on this clonotype: Mismatch with germline at one junction end may stem from a read error. The V gene is TRBV6-6, the J gene TRBJ1-5; 8 positions agree with TRBD1. The CDR3 is made up of 16 amino acids. The germline CDR1 and CDR2 sequences are MNHNY and SVGAGI (reference sequence). The CDR3: CASSYEGDRSNQPQHF. CDR3 nucleotides: TGTGCCAGCAGTTACGAGGGGGACAGGAGCAATCAGCCTCAGCATTTT.

This clonotype was seen more than once but under ten times. The V gene is TRBV29-1, the J gene TRBJ1-5, with D unclear. The V and J ends lost 4 bases and 0 bases respectively, with 7 bases between them. The germline CDR1 and CDR2 sequences are SQVTM and ANQGSEA. The CDR3 runs to 13 residues. CDR3 sequence (DNA): TGCAGCGTTGGGATTACTAGCAATCAGCCCCAGCATTTT. Its protein is CSVGITSNQPQHF.

Of note for this clonotype: Since a much larger clone is just one base distant, this may be a read error. This chain links TRBV7-9 with TRBJ1-4, with TRBD1 as a possible D gene (5 bases). The V end was cut by 6 bases, the J end by 0 bases, with 8 bases between. Germline loops: CDR1 SEHNR, CDR2 FQNEAQ (reference sequence). The CDR3 consists of 14 residues. CDR3 sequence (DNA): TGTGCCAGCAGAAGAGGGGCAACTAATGAAAAACTGTTTTTT. Amino acid sequence: CASRRGATNEKLFF.

This clonotype was found many times. V is TRBV4-2 and J is TRBJ2-7, with 7 bases fitting TRBD1. With V trimmed by 1 base and J by 0 bases, 15 bases remained unmatched. Germline lookup yields CDR1 LGHNA and CDR2 YNFKEQ. The CDR3 covers 19 residues. As DNA, the CDR3 is TGTGCCAGCAGCCAAGGTCCGCTCCTCCGGGACAGTAGCTCCTACGAGCAGTACTTC. Translated: CASSQGPLLRDSSSYEQYF.

This clonotype was seen ten or more times. V and J are TRBV6-6 and TRBJ2-3; D perhaps matches TRBD1 (6 bases). Trimming stripped 2 bases from V and 4 bases from J, with 16 bases between. This CDR3 region has 16 residues. CDR1 and CDR2 (germline): MNHNY, SVGAGI (reference sequence). The CDR3 coding sequence is TGTGCCAGCAGTTACAAGGGACAAGTGTCGCCAGATACGCAGTATTTT. Protein product: CASSYKGQVSPDTQYF.

This clonotype occurred a few times. V gene TRBV2 combines with J gene TRBJ1-2; D uncertain. V was pared by 6 bases and J by 4 bases, with 9 bases between. Germline CDR1 is SNHLY and CDR2 is FYNNEI. The CDR3 sequence is 12 residues long. CDR3 coding DNA: TGTGCCAGCAGGCAGGCCGTCTATGGCTACACCTTC. Amino acid sequence: CASRQAVYGYTF.

The chain links TRBV10-3 to TRBJ1-1; 8 bases are shared with TRBD1. The V gene's germline CDR1 is ENHRY and CDR2 SYGVKD. Germline trimming cut 2 bases from V and 3 bases from J; bases unmatched to any gene: 5. The length of the CDR3 is 15 residues. CDR3 coding DNA: TGTGCCATCAGTGAGCCCGGACAGGGAGACACTGAAGCTTTCTTT. Translation: CAISEPGQGDTEAFF.

The V and J genes are TRBV4-3 and TRBJ2-5, with TRBD2 matching 8 bases. The CDR3 loop spans 15 amino acids. V lost 2 bases, J lost 4 bases, and 6 bases stayed unmatched. The germline V gene encodes CDR1 LGHNA and CDR2 YSLEER. Here the CDR3 reads CASSQSAGVRETQYF. The CDR3 DNA is TGCGCCAGCAGCCAATCAGCGGGGGTGAGAGAGACCCAGTACTTC.